These 27 T cell receptor beta chains came from one sample sequenced in a study of T cell clones after liver transplantation. Profiling relied on immunoSEQ multiplex PCR, and the TCRdb table lists in-frame clones only, not all of them. This table holds 90,000 to 120,000 clones, approximately 78% found once. Sequenced here: CD4+ T cells from blood, sampled before liver transplant. Receptors originate from a human donor who received a liver transplant.

The rearrangement links TRBV30 to TRBJ1-2; 8 bases agree with TRBD1. CDR1 is GTSNPN and CDR2 is SVGIG in the germline V gene (reference sequence). The CDR3 is 13 amino acids. V lost 5 bases, J lost 3 bases, and 5 bases stayed unmatched. CDR3 amino acids: CAWCDRGDYGYTF. In nucleotides, the CDR3 is TGTGCCTGGTGTGACAGGGGCGACTATGGCTACACCTTC. Together with reference TRBV30 and TRBJ1-2, the CDR3 gives the full variable domain: SQTIHQWPATLVQPVGSPLSLECTVEGTSNPNLYWYRQAAGRGLQLLFYSVGIGQISSEVPQNLSASRPQDRQFILSSKKLLLSDSGFYLCAWCDRGDYGYTFGSGTRLTVV.

This chain links TRBV11-2 with TRBJ2-1, with TRBD1 identical over 9 bases. The CDR3 has 15 amino acids. The V gene's germline CDR1 is SGHAT and CDR2 FQNNGV. V was pared by 0 bases and J by 4 bases, with 1 base of the junction left unmatched. CDR3 coding DNA: TGTGCCAGCAGCTTAGAAGGACAGGGGTACAATGAGCAGTTCTTC. It specifies CASSLEGQGYNEQFF.

The rearrangement links TRBV6-1 to TRBJ1-4; a possible D gene is TRBD1 (5 bases). The length of the CDR3 is 14 residues. The germline V gene has CDR1 MNHNS and CDR2 SASEGT. The V and J ends lost 5 bases and 8 bases respectively, with 15 bases between them. The CDR3 sequence is CASSPGRGREKLFF. CDR3 DNA sequence: TGTGCCAGCAGTCCCGGAAGGGGCCGGGAAAAACTGTTTTTT.

In this sample, this clone turned up a few times. The rearrangement joins TRBV19 to TRBJ1-1, with 9 bases that match TRBD1. The V gene's germline CDR1 is LNHDA and CDR2 SQIVND (reference sequence). CDR3 length: 16 residues. The ends lost 4 bases at V and 11 bases at J; junction bases unmatched: 17. The CDR3 DNA sequence: TGTGCCAGTAGTAACCCCGGGACAGGGAAAGCTCTATGGGCTTTCTTT. It yields the protein CASSNPGTGKALWAFF.

The chain couples TRBV9 to TRBJ2-1; no definite D call. CDR1 is SGDLS, CDR2 YYNGEE, per germline. Trimming pared 3 bases from V and 8 bases from J, leaving 15 bases between. The CDR3 runs 14 residues. The CDR3 DNA sequence: TGTGCCAGCAGCGGGTTTAGAAGCTCACATGAGCAGTTCTTC. It codes for CASSGFRSSHEQFF.

The chain joins TRBV5-4 to TRBJ1-3; a possible D gene is TRBD1 (5 bases). The V and J ends lost 1 base and 0 bases respectively, with 14 bases between them. Per germline, CDR1 SGHNT and CDR2 YYREEE (reference sequence). The CDR3 contains 17 residues. CDR3 sequence reads: CASSLLPGYSSGNTIYF. CDR3 in DNA: TGTGCCAGCAGCTTGCTCCCAGGGTACAGCTCTGGAAACACCATATATTTT. The full variable domain, its missing parts supplied by reference TRBV5-4 and TRBJ1-3, is ETGVTQSPTHLIKTRGQQVTLRCSSQSGHNTVSWYQQALGQGPQFIFQYYREEENGRGNFPPRFSGLQFPNYSSELNVNALELDDSALYLCASSLLPGYSSGNTIYFGEGSWLTVV.

The chain employs TRBV19 and TRBJ2-3; 8 bases map to TRBD2. CDR3 length: 14 residues. Trimming took 9 bases from V and 2 from J; bases not matched to a gene: 7. Germline V gene sequence: CDR1 LNHDA, CDR2 SQIVND (reference sequence). CDR3: CASVQAGDTDTQYF. CDR3 nucleotides: TGTGCCAGCGTCCAAGCGGGGGACACAGATACGCAGTATTTT.

The J gene is TRBJ2-2, the V gene TRBV7-2; tentatively, D is TRBD2 (6 bases). Trimming removed 2 bases at V and 4 bases at J, with 8 bases between. Germline CDR1 and CDR2: SGHTA and FQGNSA. The CDR3 loop spans 14 amino acids. The chain's CDR3 is CASSLLAATGELFF. In DNA form, the CDR3 reads TGTGCCAGCAGCTTATTAGCGGCCACCGGGGAGCTGTTTTTT.

This chain connects TRBV23-1 to TRBJ2-5; 12 positions match TRBD1. TRBV23-1 is identified as an open reading frame with a role that is uncertain. The J segment lost 0 bases and the V segment lost 4 bases, leaving 12 bases of the junction unmatched. The CDR3 runs 19 residues. DNA for the CDR3: TGCGCCAGCAGTCCAATTGGGACAGGGGGCGGCCTTTACCAAGAGACCCAGTACTTC. It translates to CASSPIGTGGGLYQETQYF.

The chain has TRBV19 and TRBJ2-4, with 9 positions matching TRBD1. J was trimmed by 0 bases and V by 3 bases; bases with no gene match: 15. The CDR3 length is 20 residues. In germline, CDR1 is LNHDA, CDR2 SQIVND (reference sequence). CDR3 in amino acids: CASSIIFGRWTGEAKNIQYF. DNA of the CDR3: TGTGCCAGTAGTATCATCTTTGGACGATGGACAGGGGAAGCCAAAAACATTCAGTACTTC.

The gene calls are TRBV7-8 and TRBJ2-7, with 7 bases that match TRBD1. CDR3 size: 15 residues. V lost 2 bases and J lost 0; bases outside the gene matches: 4. Per germline, CDR1 SGHVS and CDR2 FQNEAQ. The CDR3 spells CASSLYTGDSYEQYF. DNA for the CDR3: TGTGCCAGCAGCTTATATACAGGGGACTCCTACGAGCAGTACTTC.

This chain uses TRBV18 with TRBJ2-7, with no clear D. Between the trimmed V and J ends, which lost 3 bases and 0 bases, there was a span of 6 bases. The CDR3 contains 13 residues. The germline V gene has CDR1 KGHSH and CDR2 LQKENI. Here the CDR3 reads CASSPGNSYEQYF. In DNA, the CDR3 is TGTGCCAGCTCACCGGGCAACTCCTACGAGCAGTACTTC.

For the CDR3, the DNA is TGTGCCAGCAGCGAACAGCCTACTGAGAGAGAAAAACTGTTTTTT. It translates to CASSEQPTEREKLFF. The rearrangement joins TRBV11-2 to TRBJ1-4; no clear D gene. Germline V CDR1 and CDR2: SGHAT, FQNNGV. V was shortened by 5 bases and J by 8 bases, with 18 bases between the two germline ends. The CDR3 runs to 15 residues. The full variable domain, with the rest looked up from reference TRBV11-2 and TRBJ1-4, is EAGVAQSPRYKIIEKRQSVAFWCNPISGHATLYWYQQILGQGPKLLIQFQNNGVVDDSQLPKDRFSAERLKGVDSTLKIQPAKLEDSAVYLCASSEQPTEREKLFFGSGTQLSVL.

This sequence joins TRBV19 and TRBJ1-2, with D tentatively TRBD1 (6 bases). Germline V lookup: CDR1 LNHDA, CDR2 SQIVND (reference sequence). V lost 6 bases and J lost 0, with 11 bases in between. The CDR3 has 14 residues. CDR3 amino acids: CASRATGPNYGYTF. The CDR3 DNA follows: TGTGCCAGTAGGGCGACAGGACCTAACTATGGCTACACCTTC.

The DNA of the CDR3 is TGCAGCGTTGAAGGGGGACGGGGAAGGGCTGAAGCTTTCTTT. This encodes CSVEGGRGRAEAFF. This chain links TRBV29-1 with TRBJ1-1; D might be TRBD1 (5 bases). The V gene's germline CDR1 is SQVTM and CDR2 ANQGSEA. The CDR3 has 14 residues. V lost 1 base and J 6 bases, leaving 15 bases between the germline ends.

In the case of this clone: One base away lies a much larger clone, so this may be a sequencing read error. The chain couples TRBV30 to TRBJ1-1, with D possibly matching TRBD1 (5 bases). Deletions cut 2 bases from V and 8 bases from J, with 9 bases between. Germline V gene data show CDR1 as GTSNPN and CDR2 as SVGIG (reference sequence). This CDR3 contains 11 residues. The CDR3 sequence: CAWSRGGEAFF. The DNA of the CDR3 is TGTGCCTGGAGTAGGGGCGGGGAAGCTTTCTTT.

The chain joins TRBV15 to TRBJ1-5; TRBD1 matches 8 bases. The germline CDR1 and CDR2 sequences are LNHNV and YYDKDF (reference sequence). V trimming: 5 bases; J trimming: 4 bases; junction bases outside the gene matches: 13. The CDR3 sequence is 17 residues long. CDR3 amino acids: CATSEGPPDRANQPQHF. CDR3 coding DNA: TGTGCCACCAGCGAGGGGCCCCCGGACAGGGCGAATCAGCCCCAGCATTTT.

This chain joins TRBV5-1 and TRBJ2-7; TRBD1 aligns across 9 bases. The ends lost 1 base at V and 2 bases at J; junction bases unmatched: 7. The length of the CDR3 is 16 residues. The germline CDR1 and CDR2 sequences are SGHRS and YFSETQ. As DNA, the CDR3 is TGCGCCAGCAGCTTGTGGGACAGGGTGGTCCCCTACGAGCAGTACTTC. It is translated as CASSLWDRVVPYEQYF.

This clone appeared once. The chain uses TRBV6-5 and TRBJ2-5; the D is unclear. The CDR3 has 12 amino acids. The V gene lost 6 bases and the J gene lost 5 bases, with 10 bases spanning the gap. Germline assignment: CDR1 MNHEY and CDR2 SVGAGI. The CDR3 here is CASSHGGETQYF. CDR3 bases: TGTGCCAGCAGCCACGGTGGGGAGACCCAGTACTTC.

CDR3 amino acids: CASTQTGDRSPLHF. The CDR3 region has the DNA TGTGCCAGCACCCAGACAGGGGACCGTTCACCCCTCCACTTT. The chain combines TRBV14 with TRBJ1-6; 8 bases are shared with TRBD1. J lost 9 bases, V lost 7 bases, and 8 bases had no gene match. The CDR3 spans 14 residues. Germline lookup yields CDR1 SGHDN and CDR2 FVKESK.

This clone was counted a single time. This chain uses TRBV1 with TRBJ2-7; TRBD2 reflects the table's D call only, with no check against the DNA. TRBV1 is classified as a pseudogene. The CDR3 length is 20 residues. The DNA for the CDR3 is TGCACCAGCAGCCAAGACGAACTACACGGGACTAGCGGGAGGAGATACGAGCAGTACTTC. Protein product: CTSSQDELHGTSGRRYEQYF.

This clone was counted a few times. Here the CDR3 DNA reads TGTGCCAGCAGCCAAGTAAGCTCCTACTCCTACGAGCAGTACTTC. It is translated as CASSQVSSYSYEQYF. The chain links TRBV4-2 to TRBJ2-7, with D unresolved. CDR1 and CDR2 from the germline V gene are LGHNA and YNFKEQ. The CDR3 covers 15 residues. The ends were cut back, 1 base at V and 0 bases at J, with 10 bases in the middle.

The chain combines TRBV4-2 with TRBJ1-1; no definite D call. This CDR3 spans 16 amino acids. CDR1 and CDR2 from the germline V gene are LGHNA and YNFKEQ. With 4 bases removed from V and 0 bases from J, the gap between germline ends came to 15 bases. CDR3 residues: CASSLYPEAVNTEAFF. The CDR3 DNA follows: TGTGCCAGCAGCCTGTATCCAGAGGCTGTGAACACTGAAGCTTTCTTT.

CDR3 protein: CASSFDVGELFF. CDR3 DNA: TGTGCCAGCAGTTTCGACGTCGGGGAGCTGTTTTTT. This chain joins TRBV28 and TRBJ2-2; D unclear. From germline, CDR1 is MDHEN and CDR2 SYDVKM. Trimming removed 3 bases at V and 7 bases at J, with 6 bases between. The length of the CDR3 is 12 residues. The full variable domain, in which reference TRBV28 and TRBJ2-2 provide the parts outside the CDR3, is DVKVTQSSRYLVKRTGEKVFLECVQDMDHENMFWYRQDPGLGLRLIYFSYDVKMKEKGDIPEGYSVSREKKERFSLILESASTNQTSMYLCASSFDVGELFFGEGSRLTVL.

The CDR3 loop is CASNPGAGNTIYF. The CDR3 bases are TGTGCCAGCAATCCGGGGGCTGGAAACACCATATATTTT. The J gene is TRBJ1-3, the V gene TRBV9; weak D call: TRBD1 (5 bases). V lost 6 bases to trimming and J lost 2 bases, with 9 bases between them. CDR3 size: 13 residues. The V gene's germline CDR1 is SGDLS and CDR2 YYNGEE. The complete variable domain, with remaining parts taken from reference TRBV9 and TRBJ1-3, reads DSGVTQTPKHLITATGQRVTLRCSPRSGDLSVYWYQQSLDQGLQFLIQYYNGEERAKGNILERFSAQQFPDLHSELNLSSLELGDSALYFCASNPGAGNTIYFGEGSWLTVV.

The gene calls are TRBV6-6 and TRBJ1-2; maybe TRBD1 (6 bases). The germline V gene encodes CDR1 MNHNY and CDR2 SVGAGI (reference sequence). CDR3 length equals 11 residues. V lost 4 bases to trimming and J lost 12 bases, with 12 bases between them. CDR3 coding DNA: TGTGCCAGCAGTTCCCGGGGGGGCCACACCTTC. Its protein is CASSSRGGHTF.

V is TRBV11-2 and J is TRBJ1-5; 8 bases line up with TRBD1. V shed 0 bases, J shed 2 bases, and the junction held 0 bases outside the gene matches. There are 15 residues in the CDR3. Germline V gives CDR1 SGHAT, CDR2 FQNNGV. The CDR3 region is CASSLEQGGNQPQHF. CDR3 DNA sequence: TGTGCCAGCAGCTTAGAACAGGGGGGCAATCAGCCCCAGCATTTT.